The 14 T cell receptor beta chains listed next were all sequenced from one sample in a study of STAT5B mutations in CD4+ large granular lymphocyte leukemia (dated by TCRdb to between 2021 and 2024). Libraries were prepared through the immunoSEQ multiplex PCR assay. Not all clones reach the TCRdb copy of this immuneACCESS table, which keeps in-frame sequences only. Checked studies attribute under half of the gap to unresolved V genes and leave the rest unexplained. This sample lists roughly 30,000 clones; about 88% were detected once. The ten largest clonotypes hold roughly 0.43% of the sample. The sequenced material came from CD4+ T cells from blood buffy coats. All receptors come from a human donor in good health.

The gene calls are TRBV15 and TRBJ2-1, with 8 bases lining up with TRBD2. V shed 0 bases and J 0 bases; nucleotides not matched to a gene: 4. The CDR3 consists of 17 residues. Germline assignment: CDR1 LNHNV and CDR2 YYDKDF (reference sequence). CDR3 region: CATSREQTSASYNEQFF. The CDR3 nucleotides read TGTGCCACCAGCAGAGAGCAGACTAGCGCCTCCTACAATGAGCAGTTCTTC.

This clone turned up a few times. This chain connects TRBV27 to TRBJ2-5; perhaps TRBD1 as D (6 bases). Germline lookup yields CDR1 MNHEY and CDR2 SMNVEV (reference sequence). V was shortened by 6 bases and J by 4 bases, with 12 bases between the two germline ends. The CDR3 totals 13 residues. The DNA of the CDR3 is TGTGCCAGCAGGAAACAGGGTGTAGAGACCCAGTACTTC. The encoded protein is CASRKQGVETQYF.

The chain joins TRBV19 to TRBJ2-1, with 13 bases lining up with TRBD2. The J segment lost 9 bases and the V segment lost 4 bases, leaving 6 bases of the junction unmatched. This CDR3 contains 15 residues. Germline-derived CDR1 and CDR2 are LNHDA and SQIVND (reference sequence). The CDR3 region is CASSTRTSGRTEQFF. The CDR3 bases are TGTGCCAGTAGTACCCGGACTAGCGGGAGAACTGAGCAGTTCTTC.

The genes are TRBV30 and TRBJ2-1, with 9 bases matching TRBD2. The CDR3 runs 13 residues. Trimming cost V 4 bases and J 10 bases; bases outside gene matches: 8. Germline V lookup: CDR1 GTSNPN, CDR2 SVGIG (reference sequence). The chain's CDR3 is CAWNQREEQEQFF. CDR3 coding DNA: TGTGCCTGGAACCAGCGGGAGGAGCAAGAGCAGTTCTTC.

The chain couples TRBV7-9 to TRBJ2-7; the match to TRBD2 covers 7 bases. This CDR3 has 15 amino acids. The ends lost 4 bases at V and 2 bases at J; junction bases unmatched: 8. Looked up from germline, CDR1 is SEHNR and CDR2 is FQNEAQ (reference sequence). The CDR3 sequence is CASSSFRDYTYEQYF. CDR3 sequence (DNA): TGTGCCAGCAGCTCCTTCCGGGACTACACCTACGAGCAGTACTTC.

The V gene is TRBV5-1, the J gene TRBJ2-1, with 9 bases fitting TRBD2. CDR1 and CDR2 (germline): SGHRS, YFSETQ. V was pared by 0 bases and J by 0 bases, with 10 bases of the junction left unmatched. The CDR3 consists of 19 residues. The chain's CDR3 is CASSLGVAGADGSYNEQFF. The DNA for the CDR3 is TGCGCCAGCAGCTTGGGGGTAGCGGGAGCTGATGGCTCCTACAATGAGCAGTTCTTC.

This chain uses TRBV10-3 with TRBJ2-1; D call uncertain. Germline-derived CDR1 and CDR2 are ENHRY and SYGVKD. This CDR3 spans 16 amino acids. The V gene lost 3 bases and the J gene lost 0 bases, with 12 bases spanning the gap. In nucleotides, the CDR3 is TGTGCCATCAGTGACCACAACCGCAGCTCCTACAATGAGCAGTTCTTC. As protein: CAISDHNRSSYNEQFF.

V gene TRBV10-2 combines with J gene TRBJ2-1, with unresolved D. CDR1 is WSHSY, CDR2 SAAADI, per germline. V dropped 8 bases and J dropped 5 bases, with 16 bases sitting between them. The CDR3 runs 14 residues. The CDR3 region has the DNA TGCGCCAGCGGCCCTGGCAGGTCGAACAATGAGCAGTTCTTC. Its translation: CASGPGRSNNEQFF.

The V gene is TRBV4-1, the J gene TRBJ1-1; D remains ambiguous. Germline V CDR1 and CDR2: MGHRA, YSYEKL. The CDR3 covers 15 residues. Between the trimmed V and J ends, which lost 2 bases and 0 bases, there was a span of 10 bases. The CDR3 loop reads CASSQFTELNTEAFF. The DNA for the CDR3 is TGCGCCAGCAGCCAATTTACAGAGCTGAACACTGAAGCTTTCTTT.

CDR3 DNA sequence: TGTGCCAGCAGTTTACGGTTGGCTCGAGCTTTCTTT. This codes for CASSLRLARAFF. This chain links TRBV28 with TRBJ1-1, with no clear D. The CDR3 is 12 amino acids. V was pared by 2 bases and J by 10 bases, with 11 bases between. Germline-derived CDR1 and CDR2 are MDHEN and SYDVKM.

The chain joins TRBV19 to TRBJ2-1; 8 bases map to TRBD1. The CDR3 runs 16 residues. Germline V CDR1 and CDR2: LNHDA, SQIVND (reference sequence). The trim removed 3 bases at V and 0 bases at J, leaving 4 bases unmatched. The CDR3: CASSISGQDSYNEQFF. CDR3 DNA: TGTGCCAGTAGTATCTCGGGACAGGACTCCTACAATGAGCAGTTCTTC.

This chain links TRBV2 with TRBJ2-7, with TRBD2 identical over 8 bases. Trimming took 4 bases from V and 4 from J; bases not matched to a gene: 9. The CDR3 totals 15 residues. Germline V gives CDR1 SNHLY, CDR2 FYNNEI. CDR3 DNA sequence: TGTGCCAGCAGTGGGGCCCCGGGACTAGGTTACGAGCAGTACTTC. This translates into CASSGAPGLGYEQYF.

The chain employs TRBV5-1 and TRBJ2-3; D gene uncertain. The CDR3 is made up of 12 amino acids. Per germline, CDR1 SGHRS and CDR2 YFSETQ. Trimming left V 5 bases short and J 3 bases short, with 7 bases between. The CDR3 protein is CASSFSTDTQYF. In nucleotides, the CDR3 is TGCGCCAGCAGTTTTTCGACAGATACGCAGTATTTT.

The V and J genes are TRBV4-2 and TRBJ2-7; 10 positions match TRBD2. CDR1 and CDR2 (germline): LGHNA, YNFKEQ. CDR3 length: 18 residues. V lost 2 bases to trimming and J lost 1 base; unmatched junction nucleotides: 11. CDR3 in amino acids: CASSQPPLVAGGSYEQYF. CDR3 bases: TGTGCCAGCAGCCAACCCCCGTTGGTAGCGGGAGGTTCCTACGAGCAGTACTTC.